This T cell receptor (beta chain) is from a study of T-cell reconstitution after alpha-beta-depleted transplantation in children. V lost 7 bases and J lost 1, with 19 bases in between. CDR1 and CDR2 from the germline V gene are SGHTS and YDEGEE. The CDR3 sequence is 16 residues long. During its preparation, the TCRbeta library received unique molecular identifiers. TCRdb re-analysed the PCR reads in MiXCR, keeping a single row per CDR3 protein. The sample has about 610,000 distinct CDR3 sequences; about 10% are singletons. This receptor was obtained from a human donor who donated a stem cell graft to a child with acute myeloid leukemia. This material consisted of PBMCs from the stem cell graft donor, taken from the stem cell graft. J is TRBJ2-3 and V is TRBV5-8; TRBD1 might be the D (6 bases). CDR3 DNA: TGTGCCAGCCCTAATCTCGGGACATTCCGCACAGATACGCAGTATTTT. Its protein product is CASPNLGTFRTDTQYF.